A few counts support the clone carrying this T cell receptor beta chain. Germline CDR1 MNHEY, CDR2 SMNVEV (reference sequence). Trimming at V came to 5 bases and at J to 0 bases, leaving 9 bases not matched to a gene. This CDR3 comprises 17 residues. This entry comes from a study of blood T cell repertoires in COVID-19. Study in general: COVID-19 samples collected from the United States, Italy and Spain covered acute and convalescent phases. PBMCs, B-cell-depleted T cells, or T cells provided the cDNA or gDNA that made up the material.

How the authors handled the data: Estimation of nucleated cell counts was performed using reference gene primer amplification. This table comes from immunoSEQ multiplex PCR, and its TCRdb copy is limited to in-frame clones, with some not included. V and J calls and clone size are those listed in that table; D and trimming were worked out from the DNA. The repertoire holds about 110,000 clones, over 80% seen once, with about 20% in the top ten. The V call is TRBV27, the J call TRBJ2-2; 7 bases line up with TRBD1. Input material: peripheral blood. The clonotype originates from an older woman with acute or convalescent COVID-19. Here the CDR3 reads CASSTTGQETNTGELFF. The CDR3 DNA is TGTGCCAGCAGTACGACCGGACAGGAGACGAACACCGGGGAGCTGTTTTTT.